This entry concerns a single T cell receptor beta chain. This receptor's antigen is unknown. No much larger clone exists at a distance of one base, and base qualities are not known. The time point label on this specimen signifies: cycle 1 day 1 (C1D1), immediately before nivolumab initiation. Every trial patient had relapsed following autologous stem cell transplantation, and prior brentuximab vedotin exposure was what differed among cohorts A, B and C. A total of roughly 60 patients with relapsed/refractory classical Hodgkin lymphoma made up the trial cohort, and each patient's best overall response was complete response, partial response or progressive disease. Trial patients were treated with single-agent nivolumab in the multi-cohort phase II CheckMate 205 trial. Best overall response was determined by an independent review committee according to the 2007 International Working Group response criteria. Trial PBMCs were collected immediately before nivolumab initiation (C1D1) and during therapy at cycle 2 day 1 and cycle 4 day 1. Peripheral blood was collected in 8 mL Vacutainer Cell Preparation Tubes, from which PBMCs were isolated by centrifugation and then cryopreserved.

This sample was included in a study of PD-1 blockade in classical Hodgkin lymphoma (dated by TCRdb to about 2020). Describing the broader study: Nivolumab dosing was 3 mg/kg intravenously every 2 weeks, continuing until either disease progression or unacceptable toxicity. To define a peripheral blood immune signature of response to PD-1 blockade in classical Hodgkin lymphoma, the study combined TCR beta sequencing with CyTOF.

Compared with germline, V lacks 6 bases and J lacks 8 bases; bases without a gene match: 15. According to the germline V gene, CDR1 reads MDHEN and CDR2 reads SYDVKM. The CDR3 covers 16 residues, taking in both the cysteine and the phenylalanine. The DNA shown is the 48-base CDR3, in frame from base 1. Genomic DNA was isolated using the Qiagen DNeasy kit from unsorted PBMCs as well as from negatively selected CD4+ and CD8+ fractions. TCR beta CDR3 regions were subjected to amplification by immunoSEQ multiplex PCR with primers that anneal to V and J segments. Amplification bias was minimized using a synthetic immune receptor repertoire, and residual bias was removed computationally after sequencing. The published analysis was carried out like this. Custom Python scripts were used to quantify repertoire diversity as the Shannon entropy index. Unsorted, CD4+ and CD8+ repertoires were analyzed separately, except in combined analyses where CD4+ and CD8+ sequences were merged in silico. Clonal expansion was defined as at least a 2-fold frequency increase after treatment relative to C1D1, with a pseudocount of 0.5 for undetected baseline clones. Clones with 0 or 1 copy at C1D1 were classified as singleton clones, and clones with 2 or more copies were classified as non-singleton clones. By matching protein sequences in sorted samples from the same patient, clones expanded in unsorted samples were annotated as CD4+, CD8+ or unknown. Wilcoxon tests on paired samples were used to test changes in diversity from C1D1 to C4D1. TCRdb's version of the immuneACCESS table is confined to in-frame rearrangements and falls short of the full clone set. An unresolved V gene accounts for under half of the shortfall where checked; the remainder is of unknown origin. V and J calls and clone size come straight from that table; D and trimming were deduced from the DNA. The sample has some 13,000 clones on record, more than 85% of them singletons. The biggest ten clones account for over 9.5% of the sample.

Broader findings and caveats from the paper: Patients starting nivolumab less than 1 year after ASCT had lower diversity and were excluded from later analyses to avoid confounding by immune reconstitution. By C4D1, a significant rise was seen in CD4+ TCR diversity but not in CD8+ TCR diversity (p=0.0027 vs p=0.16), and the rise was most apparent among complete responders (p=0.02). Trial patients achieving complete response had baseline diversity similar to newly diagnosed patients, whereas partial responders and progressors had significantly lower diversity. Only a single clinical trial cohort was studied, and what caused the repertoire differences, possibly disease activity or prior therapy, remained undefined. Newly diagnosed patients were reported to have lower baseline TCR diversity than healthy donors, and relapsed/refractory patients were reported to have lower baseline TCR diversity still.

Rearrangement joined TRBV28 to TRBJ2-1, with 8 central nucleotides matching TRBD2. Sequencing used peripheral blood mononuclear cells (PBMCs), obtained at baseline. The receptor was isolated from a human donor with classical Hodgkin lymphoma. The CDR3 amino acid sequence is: CASSFSGGANYYEQFF. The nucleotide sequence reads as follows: TGTGCCAGCAGCTTTTCCGGGGGGGCCAATTATTATGAGCAGTTCTTC. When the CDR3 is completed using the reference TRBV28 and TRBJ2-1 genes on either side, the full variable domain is DVKVTQSSRYLVKRTGEKVFLECVQDMDHENMFWYRQDPGLGLRLIYFSYDVKMKEKGDIPEGYSVSREKKERFSLILESASTNQTSMYLCASSFSGGANYYEQFFGPGTRLTVL.